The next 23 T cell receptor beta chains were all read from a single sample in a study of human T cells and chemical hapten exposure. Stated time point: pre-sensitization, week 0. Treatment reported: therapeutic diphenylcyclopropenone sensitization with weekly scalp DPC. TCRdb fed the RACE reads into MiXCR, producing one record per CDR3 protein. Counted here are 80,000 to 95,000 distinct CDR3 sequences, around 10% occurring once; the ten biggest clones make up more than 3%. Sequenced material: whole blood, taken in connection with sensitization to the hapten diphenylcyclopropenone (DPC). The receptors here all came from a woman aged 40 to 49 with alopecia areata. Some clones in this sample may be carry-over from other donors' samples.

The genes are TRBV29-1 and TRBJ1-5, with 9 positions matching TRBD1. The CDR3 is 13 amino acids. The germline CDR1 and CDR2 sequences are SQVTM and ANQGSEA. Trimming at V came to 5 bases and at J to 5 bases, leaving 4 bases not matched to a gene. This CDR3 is CSVTGGTDQPQHF. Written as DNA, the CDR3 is TGCAGCGTTACAGGGGGCACGGATCAGCCCCAGCATTTT.

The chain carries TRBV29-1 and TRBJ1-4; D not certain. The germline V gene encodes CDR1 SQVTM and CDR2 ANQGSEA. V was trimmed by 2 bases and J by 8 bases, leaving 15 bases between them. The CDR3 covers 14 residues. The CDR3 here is CSVEFIGEGEKLFF. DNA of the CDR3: TGCAGCGTTGAATTTATCGGGGAAGGGGAAAAACTGTTTTTT.

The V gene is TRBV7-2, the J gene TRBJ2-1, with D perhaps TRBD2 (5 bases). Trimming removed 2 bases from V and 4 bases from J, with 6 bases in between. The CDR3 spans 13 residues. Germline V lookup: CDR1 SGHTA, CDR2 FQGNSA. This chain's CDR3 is CASSLSGYNEQFF. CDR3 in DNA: TGTGCCAGCAGCTTATCGGGATACAATGAGCAGTTCTTC.

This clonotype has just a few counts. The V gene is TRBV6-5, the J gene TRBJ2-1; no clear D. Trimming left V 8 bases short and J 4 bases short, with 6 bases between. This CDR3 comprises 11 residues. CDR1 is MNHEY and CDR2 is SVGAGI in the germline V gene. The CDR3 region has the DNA TGTGCCAGCCAGTTTTACAATGAGCAGTTCTTC. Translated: CASQFYNEQFF.

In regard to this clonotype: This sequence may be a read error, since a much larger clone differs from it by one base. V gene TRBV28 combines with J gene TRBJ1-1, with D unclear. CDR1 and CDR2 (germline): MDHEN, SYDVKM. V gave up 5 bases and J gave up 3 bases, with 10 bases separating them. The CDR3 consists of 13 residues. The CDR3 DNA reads TGTGCCAGCAGTCCACATGGGTACACTGAAGCTTTCTTT. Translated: CASSPHGYTEAFF.

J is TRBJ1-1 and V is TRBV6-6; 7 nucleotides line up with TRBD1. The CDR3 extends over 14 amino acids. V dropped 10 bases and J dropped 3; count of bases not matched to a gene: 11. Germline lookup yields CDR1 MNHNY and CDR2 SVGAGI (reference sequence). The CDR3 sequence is CATRTGRGDTEAFF. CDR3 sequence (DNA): TGTGCCACGAGGACAGGACGCGGAGACACTGAAGCTTTCTTT.

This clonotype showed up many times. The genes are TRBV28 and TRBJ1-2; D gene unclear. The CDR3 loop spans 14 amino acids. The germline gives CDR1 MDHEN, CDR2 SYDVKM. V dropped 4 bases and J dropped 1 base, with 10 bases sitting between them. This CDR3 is CASSSWKDNYGYTF. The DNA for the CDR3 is TGTGCCAGCAGTTCCTGGAAGGATAACTATGGCTACACCTTC.

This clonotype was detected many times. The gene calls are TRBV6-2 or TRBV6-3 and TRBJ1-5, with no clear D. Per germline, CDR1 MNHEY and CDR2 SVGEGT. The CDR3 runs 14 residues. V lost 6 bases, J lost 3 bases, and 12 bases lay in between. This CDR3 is CASRLTGNNQPQHF. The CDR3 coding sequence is TGTGCCAGCAGATTAACCGGGAACAATCAGCCCCAGCATTTT.

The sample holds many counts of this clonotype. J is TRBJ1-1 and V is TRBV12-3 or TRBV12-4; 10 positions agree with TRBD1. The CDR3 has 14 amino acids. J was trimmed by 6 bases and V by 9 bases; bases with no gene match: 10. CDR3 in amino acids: CASGEGQGLSEAFF. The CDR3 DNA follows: TGTGCCAGTGGGGAGGGACAGGGGTTATCTGAAGCTTTCTTT.

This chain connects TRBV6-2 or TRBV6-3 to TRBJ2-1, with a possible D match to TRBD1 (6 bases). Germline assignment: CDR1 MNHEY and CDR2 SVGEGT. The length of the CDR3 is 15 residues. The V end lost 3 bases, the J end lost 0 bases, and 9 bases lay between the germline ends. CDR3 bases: TGTGCCAGCAGTTATCGACAGGACTCCTACAATGAGCAGTTCTTC. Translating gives CASSYRQDSYNEQFF.

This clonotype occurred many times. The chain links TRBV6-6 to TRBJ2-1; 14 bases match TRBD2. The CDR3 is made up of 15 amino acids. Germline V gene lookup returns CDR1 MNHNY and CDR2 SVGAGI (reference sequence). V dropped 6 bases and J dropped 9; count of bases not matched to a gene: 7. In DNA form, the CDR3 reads TGTGCCAGCAGCTCCCGGACTAGCGGGGGGCCTGAGCAGTTCTTC. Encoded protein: CASSSRTSGGPEQFF.

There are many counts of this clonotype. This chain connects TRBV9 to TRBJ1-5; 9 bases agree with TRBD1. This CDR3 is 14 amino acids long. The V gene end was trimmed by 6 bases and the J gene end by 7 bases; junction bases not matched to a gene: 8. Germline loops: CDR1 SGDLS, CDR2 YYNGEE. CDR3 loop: CASTPGTGMQPQHF. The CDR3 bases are TGTGCCAGCACCCCCGGGACAGGGATGCAGCCCCAGCATTTT. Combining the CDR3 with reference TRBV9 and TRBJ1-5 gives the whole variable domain DSGVTQTPKHLITATGQRVTLRCSPRSGDLSVYWYQQSLDQGLQFLIQYYNGEERAKGNILERFSAQQFPDLHSELNLSSLELGDSALYFCASTPGTGMQPQHFGDGTRLSIL.

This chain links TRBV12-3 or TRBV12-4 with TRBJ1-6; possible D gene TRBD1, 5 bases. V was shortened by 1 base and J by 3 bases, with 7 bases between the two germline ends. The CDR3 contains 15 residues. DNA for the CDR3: TGTGCCAGCAGTTTAGGGGACCTCTATAATTCACCCCTCCACTTT. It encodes CASSLGDLYNSPLHF.

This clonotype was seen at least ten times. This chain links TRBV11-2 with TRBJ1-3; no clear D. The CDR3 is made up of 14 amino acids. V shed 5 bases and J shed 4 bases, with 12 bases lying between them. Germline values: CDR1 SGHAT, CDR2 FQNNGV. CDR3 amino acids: CASSQSLVGNTIYF. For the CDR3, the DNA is TGTGCCAGCAGCCAGAGCTTGGTCGGAAACACCATATATTTT.

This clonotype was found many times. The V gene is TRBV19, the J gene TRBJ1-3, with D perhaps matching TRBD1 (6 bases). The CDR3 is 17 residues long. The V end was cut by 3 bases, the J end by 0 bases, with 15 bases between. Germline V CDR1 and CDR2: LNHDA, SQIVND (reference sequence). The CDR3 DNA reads TGTGCCAGTAGTATTTTCGGGACACCAGGCTCTGGAAACACCATATATTTT. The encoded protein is CASSIFGTPGSGNTIYF.

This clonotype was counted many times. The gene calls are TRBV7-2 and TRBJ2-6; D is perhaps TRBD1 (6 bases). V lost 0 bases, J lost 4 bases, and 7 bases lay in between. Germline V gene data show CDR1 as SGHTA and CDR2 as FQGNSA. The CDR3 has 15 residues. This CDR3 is CASSLAGAGANVLTF. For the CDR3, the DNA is TGTGCCAGCAGCTTAGCGGGGGCAGGGGCCAACGTCCTGACTTTC.

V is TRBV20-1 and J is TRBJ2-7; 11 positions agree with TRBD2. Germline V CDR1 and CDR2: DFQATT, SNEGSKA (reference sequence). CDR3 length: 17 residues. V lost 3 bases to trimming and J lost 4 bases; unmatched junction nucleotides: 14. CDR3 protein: CSARASGGLIGGYEQYF. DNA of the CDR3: TGCAGTGCTAGGGCTAGCGGGGGGCTTATCGGCGGATACGAGCAGTACTTC.

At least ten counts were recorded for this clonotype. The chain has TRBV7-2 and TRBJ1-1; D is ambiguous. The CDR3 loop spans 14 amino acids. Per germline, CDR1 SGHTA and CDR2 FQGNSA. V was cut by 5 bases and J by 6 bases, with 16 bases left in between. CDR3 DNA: TGTGCCAGCAGCCCCCACGGGGTAGACGCTGAAGCTTTCTTT. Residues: CASSPHGVDAEAFF.

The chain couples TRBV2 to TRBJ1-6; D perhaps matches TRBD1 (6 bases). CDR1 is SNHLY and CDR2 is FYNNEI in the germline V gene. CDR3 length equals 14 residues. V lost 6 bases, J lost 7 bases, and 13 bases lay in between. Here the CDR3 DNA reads TGTGCCAGCAGCCTACAGGGCGGCAATTCACCCCTCCACTTT. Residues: CASSLQGGNSPLHF.

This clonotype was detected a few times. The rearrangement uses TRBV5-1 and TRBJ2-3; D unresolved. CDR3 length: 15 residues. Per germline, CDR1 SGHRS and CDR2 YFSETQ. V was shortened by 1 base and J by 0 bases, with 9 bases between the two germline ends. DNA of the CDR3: TGCGCCAGCAGCTTGACCACCGCTAGCACAGATACGCAGTATTTT. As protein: CASSLTTASTDTQYF.

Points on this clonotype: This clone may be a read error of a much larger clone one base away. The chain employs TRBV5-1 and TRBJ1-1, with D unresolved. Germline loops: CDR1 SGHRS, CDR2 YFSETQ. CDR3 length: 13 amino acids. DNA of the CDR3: TGCGTCAGCAGCGAAAGGAGTGGAAGCGAAGCTTTCTTT. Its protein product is CVSSERSGSEAFF.

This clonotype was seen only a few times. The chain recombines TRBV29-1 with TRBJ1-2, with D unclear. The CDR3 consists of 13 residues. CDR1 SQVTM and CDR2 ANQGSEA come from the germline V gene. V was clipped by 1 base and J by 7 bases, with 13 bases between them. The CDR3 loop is CSVEGQDFFGYTF. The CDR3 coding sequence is TGCAGCGTTGAAGGCCAGGACTTCTTTGGCTACACCTTC. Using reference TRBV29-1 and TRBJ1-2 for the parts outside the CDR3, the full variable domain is SAVISQKPSRDICQRGTSLTIQCQVDSQVTMMFWYRQQPGQSLTLIATANQGSEATYESGFVIDKFPISRPNLTFSTLTVSNMSPEDSSIYLCSVEGQDFFGYTFGSGTRLTVV.

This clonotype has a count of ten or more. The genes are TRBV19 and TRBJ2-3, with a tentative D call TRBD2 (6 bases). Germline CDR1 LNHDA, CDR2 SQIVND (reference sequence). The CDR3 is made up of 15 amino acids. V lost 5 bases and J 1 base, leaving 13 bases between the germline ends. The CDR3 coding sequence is TGTGCCAGTAGTTCCCCCGGGGGACGCACAGATACGCAGTATTTT. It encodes CASSSPGGRTDTQYF.